Below are 14 T cell receptor beta chains sequenced from a single sample in a study of PD-L1 blockade in urothelial cancer. Repertoires were generated with immunoSEQ multiplex PCR, while TCRdb's copy carries only in-frame clones and drops some. The profile shows 45,000 to 55,000 clones, approximately 79% of them singletons. Time point indicated: pretreatment peripheral blood. The specimen was PBMCs, collected around atezolizumab (anti-PD-L1) treatment. Source of these receptors: a man aged 65 to 85 with urothelial cancer.

This chain uses TRBV18 with TRBJ1-4; the D is unclear. CDR3 length: 13 residues. V lost 2 bases and J lost 14, with 15 bases in between. Looked up from germline, CDR1 is KGHSH and CDR2 is LQKENI. The CDR3 sequence: CASSPTGSSSLFF. Here the CDR3 DNA reads TGTGCCAGCTCACCAACGGGGTCTTCTTCTCTGTTTTTT. Full variable domain (remainder filled in from reference TRBV18 and TRBJ1-4): NAGVMQNPRHLVRRRGQEARLRCSPMKGHSHVYWYRQLPEEGLKFMVYLQKENIIDESGMPKERFSAEFPKEGPSILRIQQVVRGDSAAYFCASSPTGSSSLFFGSGTQLSVL.

The CDR3 nucleotides are TGTGCCAGCAGTCCCCGAGGCGGGAGCACAGATACGCAGTATTTT. It yields the protein CASSPRGGSTDTQYF. The chain has TRBV28 and TRBJ2-3; maybe TRBD2 (5 bases). V was clipped by 5 bases and J by 0 bases, with 12 bases between them. The CDR3 totals 15 residues. CDR1 is MDHEN and CDR2 is SYDVKM in the germline V gene.

The chain carries TRBV28 and TRBJ1-4; 9 nucleotides line up with TRBD1. V lost 3 bases, J lost 8 bases, and 7 bases stayed unmatched. The V gene's germline CDR1 is MDHEN and CDR2 SYDVKM. The CDR3 contains 15 residues. This CDR3 reads CASSFRQGVGEKLFF. The DNA for the CDR3 is TGTGCCAGCAGTTTCCGACAGGGGGTCGGAGAAAAACTGTTTTTT. Supplemented by reference TRBV28 and TRBJ1-4, the full variable domain reads DVKVTQSSRYLVKRTGEKVFLECVQDMDHENMFWYRQDPGLGLRLIYFSYDVKMKEKGDIPEGYSVSREKKERFSLILESASTNQTSMYLCASSFRQGVGEKLFFGSGTQLSVL.

The CDR3 is CASSWRLLSTDTQYF. CDR3 coding DNA: TGTGCCAGCAGTTGGAGACTGCTGTCCACAGATACGCAGTATTTT. The V and J genes are TRBV27 and TRBJ2-3; D is unresolved. The germline gives CDR1 MNHEY, CDR2 SMNVEV (reference sequence). The CDR3 contains 15 residues. The ends were cut back, 4 bases at V and 2 bases at J, with 13 bases in the middle.

The chain carries TRBV9 and TRBJ1-2, with unresolved D. Trimming pared 1 base from V and 1 base from J, leaving 8 bases between. Germline values: CDR1 SGDLS, CDR2 YYNGEE. The CDR3 loop spans 14 amino acids. Written as DNA, the CDR3 is TGTGCCAGCAGCGTACAGCTAGGTAACTATGGCTACACCTTC. Protein sequence: CASSVQLGNYGYTF.

The V call is TRBV4-1, the J call TRBJ2-3; 9 nucleotides agree with TRBD2. V lost 0 bases and J lost 1; bases outside the gene matches: 8. The V gene's germline CDR1 is MGHRA and CDR2 YSYEKL. The CDR3 consists of 18 residues. CDR3 DNA sequence: TGCGCCAGCAGCCAAGAGGCGGGAGGGCCAATTGGCACAGATACGCAGTATTTT. Translated, it gives CASSQEAGGPIGTDTQYF.

This sequence joins TRBV11-2 and TRBJ2-3; 9 nucleotides line up with TRBD2. Losses at the gene ends were 1 base for V and 1 base for J; bases not matched to a gene: 6. This CDR3 region has 17 residues. Germline V CDR1 and CDR2: SGHAT, FQNNGV. CDR3 amino acids: CASSLGGGGQRTDTQYF. CDR3 nucleotides: TGTGCCAGCAGCTTAGGCGGGGGGGGACAGCGCACAGATACGCAGTATTTT.

The V gene is TRBV29-1, the J gene TRBJ2-7; TRBD1 agrees at 9 bases. The CDR3 is 13 amino acids. The germline V gene encodes CDR1 SQVTM and CDR2 ANQGSEA. V lost 6 bases, J lost 3 bases, and 6 bases stayed unmatched. The CDR3 reads CSVDPGQGYEQYF. The CDR3 nucleotides are TGCAGCGTAGATCCGGGACAGGGCTACGAGCAGTACTTC.

The chain is built from TRBV5-8 and TRBJ2-7; 8 nucleotides align to TRBD1. The V gene's germline CDR1 is SGHTS and CDR2 YDEGEE. The ends lost 4 bases at V and 4 bases at J; junction bases unmatched: 7. The CDR3 runs 14 residues. CDR3 DNA sequence: TGTGCCAGCAGCCAGGACAGGGAAGCTTACGAGCAGTACTTC. The encoded protein is CASSQDREAYEQYF.

This clone came up once. This sequence joins TRBV27 and TRBJ1-2, with 8 positions matching TRBD1. V lost 3 bases and J lost 5; bases outside the gene matches: 2. The CDR3 length is 13 residues. The germline V gene has CDR1 MNHEY and CDR2 SMNVEV (reference sequence). CDR3 in amino acids: CASSFGQGYGYTF. As DNA, the CDR3 is TGTGCCAGCAGTTTCGGACAGGGTTATGGCTACACCTTC.

V usage is TRBV10-2 and J usage is TRBJ1-2, with 8 bases fitting TRBD1. Germline trimming cut 6 bases from V and 3 bases from J; bases unmatched to any gene: 12. Germline V CDR1 and CDR2: WSHSY, SAAADI. This CDR3 spans 16 amino acids. The CDR3: CASSSGGQGGDYGYTF. DNA for the CDR3: TGCGCCAGCAGCTCCGGAGGACAGGGAGGTGACTATGGCTACACCTTC.

This sequence joins TRBV6-1 and TRBJ1-5; D might be TRBD1 (5 bases). Trimming removed 4 bases from V and 2 bases from J, with 27 bases in between. The CDR3 totals 20 residues. Germline lookup yields CDR1 MNHNS and CDR2 SASEGT. The CDR3 DNA follows: TGTGCCAGCAGTGTCGATTGCCCAGCCCGCGTCGGGGACTGCAATCAGCCCCAGCATTTT. Residues: CASSVDCPARVGDCNQPQHF.

The CDR3 sequence: CASSRPGEERYEQYF. The CDR3 region has the DNA TGTGCCAGCAGTCGTCCGGGGGAGGAACGGTACGAGCAGTACTTC. This chain connects TRBV27 to TRBJ2-7, with D perhaps matching TRBD2 (6 bases). This CDR3 comprises 15 residues. Trimming pared 5 bases from V and 4 bases from J, leaving 18 bases between. Germline CDR1 reads MNHEY; CDR2 reads SMNVEV (reference sequence).

This sequence joins TRBV30 and TRBJ1-5; TRBD1 aligns across 7 bases. Germline V gene data show CDR1 as GTSNPN and CDR2 as SVGIG (reference sequence). This CDR3 spans 14 amino acids. With V trimmed by 2 bases and J by 6 bases, 7 bases remained unmatched. The CDR3 is CAWSFRDSFQPQHF. The CDR3 bases are TGTGCCTGGAGTTTCCGGGACAGCTTTCAGCCCCAGCATTTT.